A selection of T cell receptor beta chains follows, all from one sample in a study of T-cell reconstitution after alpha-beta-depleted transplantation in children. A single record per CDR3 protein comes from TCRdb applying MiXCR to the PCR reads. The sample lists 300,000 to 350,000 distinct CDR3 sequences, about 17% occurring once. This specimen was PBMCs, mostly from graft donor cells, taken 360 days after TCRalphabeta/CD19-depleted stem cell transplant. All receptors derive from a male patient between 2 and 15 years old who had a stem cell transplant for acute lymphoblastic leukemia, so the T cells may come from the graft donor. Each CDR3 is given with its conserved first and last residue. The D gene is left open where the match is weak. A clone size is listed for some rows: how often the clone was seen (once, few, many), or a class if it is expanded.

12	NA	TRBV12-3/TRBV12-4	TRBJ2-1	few	CASSSVGGEQFF	TGTGCCAGCAGCTCCGTCGGCGGTGAGCAGTTCTTC
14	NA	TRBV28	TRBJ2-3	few	CASSARRELDTQYF	TGTGCCAGCAGTGCCCGGAGGGAGTTGGATACGCAGTATTTT
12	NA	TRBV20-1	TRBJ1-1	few	CSASPWDTEAFF	TGCAGTGCTAGCCCCTGGGACACTGAAGCTTTCTTT
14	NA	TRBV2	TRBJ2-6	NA	CASIGSGGANVLTF	TGTGCCAGCATAGGGTCGGGCGGGGCCAACGTCCTGACTTTC
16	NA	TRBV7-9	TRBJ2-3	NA	CASSLVLREGTDTQYF	TGTGCCAGCAGCTTAGTTCTGCGGGAAGGCACAGATACGCAGTATTTT
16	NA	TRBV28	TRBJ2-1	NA	CASSISGQRWGNEQFF	TGTGCCAGCAGTATCTCAGGACAGCGATGGGGCAATGAGCAGTTCTTC
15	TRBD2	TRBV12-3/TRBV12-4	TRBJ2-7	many	CASSLASGRWYEQYF	TGTGCCAGCAGTTTGGCTAGCGGGAGATGGTACGAGCAGTACTTC
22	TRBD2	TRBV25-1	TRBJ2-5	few	CASRSLFPSLAGGPRFQETQYF	TGTGCCAGCAGATCTTTATTTCCCTCGCTCGCGGGAGGGCCGAGATTCCAAGAGACCCAGTACTTC
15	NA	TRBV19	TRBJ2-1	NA	CASSIGGGAYNEQFF	TGTGCCAGTAGTATAGGGGGCGGTGCCTACAATGAGCAGTTCTTC
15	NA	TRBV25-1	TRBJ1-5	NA	CAKGWRQFPYQPQHF	TGTGCGAAGGGATGGAGACAGTTTCCTTATCAGCCCCAGCATTTT
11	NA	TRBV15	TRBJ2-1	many	CATSLASQQFF	TGTGCCACCAGCCTAGCCAGTCAGCAGTTCTTC
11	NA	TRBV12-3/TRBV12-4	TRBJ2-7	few	CASTLLGVQYF	TGTGCCAGCACCTTGCTCGGTGTGCAGTACTTC
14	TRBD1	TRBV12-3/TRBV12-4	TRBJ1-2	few	CASSYRTGYYGYTF	TGTGCCAGCAGCTACAGGACAGGGTACTATGGCTACACCTTC
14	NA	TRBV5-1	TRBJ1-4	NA	CASSLSDPGEKLFF	TGCGCCAGCAGCTTATCGGATCCGGGCGAAAAACTGTTTTTT
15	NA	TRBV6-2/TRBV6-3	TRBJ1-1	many	CASSYGGSGRTEAFF	TGTGCCAGCAGTTACGGGGGATCAGGGAGGACTGAAGCTTTCTTT
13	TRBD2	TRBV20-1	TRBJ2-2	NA	CSARSGNAGELFF	TGCAGTGCTCGTAGCGGGAACGCCGGGGAGCTGTTTTTT
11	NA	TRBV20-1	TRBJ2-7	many	CSAVWGPEQYF	TGCAGTGCAGTTTGGGGTCCTGAGCAGTACTTC
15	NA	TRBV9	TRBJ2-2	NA	CASSDRKANTGELFF	TGTGCCAGCAGCGATAGGAAGGCGAACACCGGGGAGCTGTTTTTT
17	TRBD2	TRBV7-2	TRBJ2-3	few	CASSSTLGGRSTDTQYF	TGTGCCAGCAGCTCCACCTTAGGCGGGAGGAGCACAGATACGCAGTATTTT
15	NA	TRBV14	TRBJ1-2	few	CASSHEHDAQGGYTF	TGTGCCAGCAGCCACGAACATGACGCCCAGGGGGGCTACACCTTC
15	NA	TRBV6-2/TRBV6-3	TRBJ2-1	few	CASSQQGSGLYEQFF	TGTGCCAGCAGCCAACAGGGAAGTGGACTCTATGAGCAGTTCTTC
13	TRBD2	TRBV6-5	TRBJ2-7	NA	CASSYVLAGEQYF	TGTGCCAGCAGTTACGTACTAGCGGGCGAGCAGTACTTC
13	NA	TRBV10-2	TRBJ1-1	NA	CASSEWSYTEAFF	TGCGCCAGCAGTGAGTGGTCCTACACTGAAGCTTTCTTT
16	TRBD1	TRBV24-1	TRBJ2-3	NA	CATSDPGQRSTDTQYF	TGTGCCACCAGTGATCCGGGACAGCGTAGCACAGATACGCAGTATTTT
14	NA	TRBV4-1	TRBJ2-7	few	CASSQDFVEGSQYF	TGCGCCAGCAGCCAAGATTTCGTCGAGGGGTCGCAGTACTTC
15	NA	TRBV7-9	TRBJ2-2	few	CASSLLSGYTGELFF	TGTGCCAGCAGCTTACTTTCAGGCTACACCGGGGAGCTGTTTTTT
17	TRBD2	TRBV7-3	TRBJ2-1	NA	CASSLGLAGGPGNEQFF	TGTGCCAGCAGCTTAGGGCTAGCGGGAGGGCCGGGCAATGAGCAGTTCTTC